This T cell receptor beta chain emerged from a study of CXCR3-negative and CXCR3-positive naive CD8 T cells (dated by TCRdb to the late 2010s). Background on the whole study: In total, about 135 million TRB reads were obtained, corresponding to roughly 1.5 +/- 0.3 million reads per library. The diversity and physicochemical repertoire analyses included about a dozen donors pooled from two independent experiments. TRBV-TRBJ cluster analysis included naive subsets from a handful of donors and memory cells from 3 donors. The full study reports these points: Freshly isolated PBMCs were used for most assays because CXCR3 expression partially decreased after cryopreservation. Repertoire diversity was comparably high in both naive subsets but much lower in memory CD8+ T cells. Surface CD5, linked to self-reactivity in mice, was comparable between naive subsets; TCR interaction strength was therefore also inferred from TRB CDR3 physicochemical properties. Naive CXCR3-negative and CXCR3-positive cells from the same donor showed similar TRBV-TRBJ usage, whereas memory cells showed distinct patterns.

Each CD8+ T cell subset was flow-sorted in triplicate, with over 250,000 cells per subset placed directly into RLT lysis buffer. Standard density gradient centrifugation was used to isolate peripheral blood mononuclear cells from buffy coats. Total RNA was extracted from sorted cells using an RNeasy Mini Kit. Notes on this clonotype: No antigen is known for it.

The sequencing machine was a NextSeq 550. The Human TCR Profiling Kit (MiLaboratory) was used to prepare UMI-labeled 5' RACE TRB cDNA libraries. cDNA synthesis used the entire amount of extracted RNA, and PCR amplification then used the entire amount of cDNA produced. The libraries were made side by side, with each library going through the same number of PCR cycles. The authors' pipeline ran thus. With a minimum of two reads required per UMI, MIGEC and MiXCR pulled out about 53,000 +/- 10,000 unique UMI-labeled TRB cDNA molecules from each library. On average, around 40,000 +/- 10,000 functional in-frame TRB CDR3 nucleotide clonotypes lacking stop codons were found per library. After each sample was downsampled to 5000 UMI-labeled TRB molecules, VDJtools was used to calculate diversity metrics such as normalized Shannon-Wiener and Chao1. VDJtools computed clonotype-size-weighted physicochemical properties of the central five CDR3 residues: interaction energy, strength, volume and Kidera factor 4. Once TCRdb had reprocessed the reads, it stored one entry per CDR3 protein sequence and supplied no DNA. The V and J calls shown here were made by TCRdb, not taken from the authors' results. In this sample's table one finds approximately 53,000 distinct CDR3 sequences. Around 22% of the sample rests with the top ten.

The germline V gene (reference sequence) provides CDR1 DFQATT and CDR2 SNEGSKA. The CDR3 sequence holds 14 residues, the cysteine and phenylalanine included. No DNA is recorded. This TCR came from a human donor in good health. Some clones in this sample may be carry-over from other donors' samples. Material: memory CD8+ T cells from blood. Sample cell subset or site, as interpreted from the label and publication: conventional CD8+ memory T cells (TMEM), sorted as controls. This receptor chain uses TRBV20-1 and TRBJ2-1; the TCRdb call, TRBD2, lacks DNA for checking. The CDR3 protein: CSAPSAGDYNEQFF.